The 11 T cell receptor beta chains below come from one sample, sequenced in a study of blood T cells in healthy people across ages. Alongside a J-beta primer mix, a sample-barcoded 5' primer served in a second PCR lasting about 7 to 11 cycles. One entry per CDR3 protein, called by TCRdb with MiXCR from the 5' RACE reads. The sample shows around 1,000,000 distinct CDR3 sequences, about 25% of them seen only once. These sequences were also reported in another study, on T cells of mothers and their children.

Sample: blood. The receptors here all came from a girl aged 2 to 9 in good health.

J is TRBJ2-1 and V is TRBV7-2; maybe TRBD2 (6 bases). The better agreement between TRBJ2-5 and the DNA end casts doubt on the J call. Germline V CDR1 and CDR2: SGHTA, FQGNSA. This CDR3 is 13 amino acids long. The CDR3 bases are TGTGCCAGCACCGAGCGGGTCCAAGAGACCCAGTACTTC. This encodes CASTERVQETQYF.

Written as DNA, the CDR3 is TGCAGCGTTGAGCCCGGGGCCCCGCAAGAGACCCAGTACTTC. Translating gives CSVEPGAPQETQYF. This rearrangement joins TRBV29-1 to TRBJ2-5; D could derive from TRBD1 or TRBD2 (5 bases each). Germline V CDR1 and CDR2: SQVTM, ANQGSEA. The ends were cut back, 3 bases at V and 2 bases at J, with 13 bases in the middle. The CDR3 contains 14 residues.

Here the CDR3 DNA reads TGCAGTGCTACTTACGGGACTAGCGGCGACAATGAGCAGTTCTTC. This codes for CSATYGTSGDNEQFF. The chain uses TRBV20-1 and TRBJ2-1; 11 positions match TRBD2. The CDR3 length is 15 residues. The germline CDR1 and CDR2 sequences are DFQATT and SNEGSKA (reference sequence). With 4 bases clipped from V and 5 bases from J, the junction kept 7 bases outside the gene matches.

This clonotype appeared once. It may be a read error: a sequence one base away is much more abundant. The rearrangement uses TRBV25-1 and TRBJ2-5, with D unresolved. Germline lookup yields CDR1 MGHDK and CDR2 SYGVNS. The V gene lost 5 bases and the J gene lost 5 bases, with 12 bases spanning the gap. CDR3 length equals 13 residues. The DNA of the CDR3 is TGTGCCAGCAGTCTTACAGCGATGGAGACCCAGTACTTC. Translated, it gives CASSLTAMETQYF.

This chain links TRBV4-1 with TRBJ2-7; the match to TRBD1 covers 8 bases. The germline CDR1 and CDR2 sequences are MGHRA and YSYEKL. The CDR3 sequence is 11 residues long. Trimming removed 8 bases from V and 6 bases from J; junction bases left unmatched: 3. DNA of the CDR3: TGCGCCAGCGGACAGGGATCCGAGCAGTACTTC. It yields the protein CASGQGSEQYF.

This clonotype was seen a handful of times. The chain joins TRBV4-1 to TRBJ2-5, with 7 positions matching TRBD1. The germline CDR1 and CDR2 sequences are MGHRA and YSYEKL. This CDR3 contains 12 residues. V was clipped by 3 bases and J by 11 bases; unmatched bases: 6. CDR3 in amino acids: CASSQLQGQQYF. The DNA of the CDR3 is TGCGCCAGCAGCCAGCTACAGGGGCAGCAGTACTTC.

CDR3 DNA sequence: TGTGCCAGCAGTTCTGCCCCTCAAGGCTATGGCTACACCTTC. This gives the protein CASSSAPQGYGYTF. The chain is built from TRBV12-3 or TRBV12-4 and TRBJ1-2, with D uncertain. This CDR3 comprises 14 residues. The V gene lost 4 bases and the J gene lost 4 bases, with 13 bases spanning the gap.

The V and J genes are TRBV4-1 and TRBJ2-2; 11 bases line up with TRBD2. From germline, CDR1 is MGHRA and CDR2 YSYEKL. V trimming: 2 bases; J trimming: 6 bases; junction bases outside the gene matches: 2. This CDR3 has 15 amino acids. CDR3 nucleotides: TGCGCCAGCAGCCAAACTAGCGGGGGTCCCGGGGAGCTGTTTTTT. Translated: CASSQTSGGPGELFF.

The V gene is TRBV21-1, the J gene TRBJ2-1; the table gives TRBD2 as D, unverified against the DNA. TRBV21-1 is given as a pseudogene. The CDR3 runs 17 residues. The CDR3 DNA is TGTGCCAGCAGCAACCCACTAACTAGCGGGCCTTACAATGAGCAGTTCTTC. This encodes CASSNPLTSGPYNEQFF.

The chain is built from TRBV5-1 and TRBJ2-3; 9 nucleotides line up with TRBD1. Looked up from germline, CDR1 is SGHRS and CDR2 is YFSETQ. This CDR3 spans 15 amino acids. Unmatched junction bases numbered 10, after V lost 5 bases and J lost 6 bases. CDR3 loop: CASSQGQGHSDTQYF. The DNA for the CDR3 is TGCGCCAGCAGTCAGGGACAGGGTCATTCGGATACGCAGTATTTT.

This rearrangement joins TRBV5-1 to TRBJ2-2; D is tentatively TRBD1 or TRBD2 (5 bases each). The germline CDR1 and CDR2 sequences are SGHRS and YFSETQ. This CDR3 has 15 residues. V dropped 4 bases and J dropped 5 bases, with 15 bases sitting between them. Written as DNA, the CDR3 is TGCGCCAGCAGCCCTAACCCCGGGGCGACCGGGGAGCTGTTTTTT. It specifies CASSPNPGATGELFF.